This TCR beta chain is drawn from a study of cytomegalovirus exposure and HLA in healthy donors. Study observations and caveats: In a later analysis, at a false discovery rate of 0.05, approximately 16,000 TCR beta sequences matched HLA alleles.

Germline CDR1 is SGHVS and CDR2 is FNYEAQ. V was clipped by 1 base and J by 0 bases, with 16 bases between them. This CDR3 is 17 amino acids long. 60 Vbeta and 13 Jbeta primers were used in PCR. Assay: immunoSEQ multiplex PCR; the TCRdb copy retains only in-frame clones and omits some. This table has fewer than 120,000 clones, 80% appearing once. As regards this clone: Its antigen is unidentified.

The sample taken for sequencing was PBMCs. The rearrangement uses TRBV7-6 and TRBJ2-7; D is undetermined. The clonotype was recovered from an older woman in good health and CMV-seropositive. CDR3 sequence: CASSLGRRLGSSYEQYF. Here the CDR3 DNA reads TGTGCCAGCAGCTTAGGACGAAGGTTGGGCAGCTCCTACGAGCAGTACTTC.